A single TCR beta chain is shown here with its context. This sample stems from a study of blood T cell repertoires in COVID-19. Study details: Acute-phase and convalescent COVID-19 samples originated in the United States, Italy and Spain.

J was trimmed by 8 bases and V by 5 bases; bases with no gene match: 12. The CDR3 consists of 15 residues. Per the germline V gene, CDR1 is LNHDA and CDR2 is SQIVND (reference sequence). Assay used: immunoSEQ multiplex PCR; TCRdb lists only in-frame clones, some missing. This sample has 200,000 to 300,000 clones, with around 90% found just once. Patients in Seattle were enrolled during active infection, then followed longitudinally. This receptor was taken from a man between 25 and 39 years old with COVID-19, enrolled during active disease. Source material: peripheral blood. J is TRBJ1-2 and V is TRBV19; 9 nucleotides line up with TRBD1. The CDR3 DNA sequence: TGTGCCAGTAGTCCAAAGGGGACAGGGCCACGGGGCTACACCTTC. It encodes CASSPKGTGPRGYTF.